One sample yielded the 21 T cell receptor beta chains listed below, sequenced in a study of shared clonotypes between healthy human individuals. Here immunoSEQ multiplex PCR was the method, and the copy in TCRdb shows in-frame clones only, minus some. Among 2,100,000 or so clones listed, 95% were seen once. The sequencing input was naive CD4+ T cells sorted from blood. Subset defined: CD45RA+ positively selected. These receptors all come from a young man in good health.

The chain carries TRBV6-6 and TRBJ2-1, with TRBD2 identical over 12 bases. Germline-derived CDR1 and CDR2 are MNHNY and SVGAGI (reference sequence). V shed 7 bases, J shed 7 bases, and the junction held 8 bases outside the gene matches. The CDR3 extends over 15 amino acids. CDR3 nucleotides: TGTGCCAGCACCCCGGGACTAGCGGGTCGGAATGAGCAGTTCTTC. Protein: CASTPGLAGRNEQFF.

J is TRBJ2-7 and V is TRBV6-6; D not resolved. The CDR3 is 13 residues long. Germline V gene sequence: CDR1 MNHNY, CDR2 SVGAGI (reference sequence). Trimming shortened V by 8 bases and J by 1 base, and 12 bases separated the two germline ends. CDR3 DNA: TGTGCCAGCCTACAGTATGGATCCTACGAGCAGTACTTC. Its protein is CASLQYGSYEQYF.

Points on this clone: The same CDR3 arises from other DNA sequences in this sample as well. The chain is built from TRBV28 and TRBJ2-7; 11 bases agree with TRBD1. Germline V gene data show CDR1 as MDHEN and CDR2 as SYDVKM. V lost 11 bases and J lost 3; bases outside the gene matches: 6. CDR3 length equals 13 residues. CDR3 protein: CASRTGGLYEQYF. CDR3 coding DNA: TGTGCCTCCCGGACAGGGGGCCTCTACGAGCAGTACTTC.

This chain connects TRBV11-2 to TRBJ2-3, with 7 positions matching TRBD1. Trimming took 2 bases from V and 5 from J; bases not matched to a gene: 13. Germline V gene sequence: CDR1 SGHAT, CDR2 FQNNGV. The CDR3 is 17 residues long. The CDR3 here is CASSLLQTGKVGDTQYF. The CDR3, as DNA: TGTGCCAGCAGCTTACTCCAGACAGGGAAGGTAGGAGATACGCAGTATTTT.

This clone was observed once. The chain links TRBV5-1 to TRBJ1-1; tentative D call: TRBD1 (6 bases). Germline loops: CDR1 SGHRS, CDR2 YFSETQ. The CDR3 is 14 amino acids. The V end lost 4 bases, the J end lost 0 bases, and 10 bases lay between the germline ends. CDR3 bases: TGCGCCAGCAGCCCAGGGGTACTGAACACTGAAGCTTTCTTT. Amino acid sequence: CASSPGVLNTEAFF.

The genes are TRBV19 and TRBJ2-7, with TRBD2 matching over 8 bases. The CDR3 has 13 amino acids. Trimming cost V 3 bases and J 6 bases; bases outside gene matches: 4. Germline CDR1 LNHDA, CDR2 SQIVND (reference sequence). This chain's CDR3 is CASSIMAGGEQYF. CDR3 DNA: TGTGCCAGTAGTATTATGGCGGGGGGCGAGCAGTACTTC.

This clone was seen only once. The chain links TRBV7-6 to TRBJ1-1, with D unresolved. The CDR3 sequence is 13 residues long. The ends were cut back, 4 bases at V and 1 base at J, with 7 bases in the middle. Germline CDR1 and CDR2: SGHVS and FNYEAQ. CDR3: CASSYTRNTEAFF. The CDR3 DNA reads TGTGCCAGCAGCTACACACGGAACACTGAAGCTTTCTTT.

The CDR3 protein is CASSIGTANTDNSPLHF. CDR3 nucleotides: TGTGCCAGCAGCATTGGGACAGCAAATACCGACAATTCACCCCTCCACTTT. J is TRBJ1-6 and V is TRBV7-9, with 7 bases lining up with TRBD1. CDR3 length equals 17 residues. With V trimmed by 5 bases and J by 7 bases, 14 bases remained unmatched. In germline, CDR1 is SEHNR, CDR2 FQNEAQ (reference sequence).

V gene TRBV2 combines with J gene TRBJ2-7; D perhaps matches TRBD2 (5 bases). The CDR3 loop spans 14 amino acids. Trimming left V 6 bases short and J 3 bases short, with 15 bases between. Germline V gene lookup returns CDR1 SNHLY and CDR2 FYNNEI. Written as DNA, the CDR3 is TGTGCCAGCAGGGAGGACCAGCTAATCTACGAGCAGTACTTC. Protein sequence: CASREDQLIYEQYF.

This rearrangement joins TRBV10-1 to TRBJ2-2; 7 bases map to TRBD2. The CDR3 has 14 amino acids. The trim removed 6 bases at V and 1 base at J, leaving 2 bases unmatched. Germline-derived CDR1 and CDR2 are WNHNN and SYGVQD (reference sequence). In nucleotides, the CDR3 is TGCGCCAGCAGCGGGGGGTTGAACACCGGGGAGCTGTTTTTT. Amino acids: CASSGGLNTGELFF.

A single count supports this clone. The V and J genes are TRBV2 and TRBJ2-2, with D unresolved. Looked up from germline, CDR1 is SNHLY and CDR2 is FYNNEI. Trimming stripped 7 bases from V and 7 bases from J, with 13 bases between. CDR3 length equals 13 residues. CDR3 residues: CASTLEQIGELFF. In nucleotides, the CDR3 is TGTGCCAGCACCCTGGAGCAAATCGGGGAGCTGTTTTTT.

This clone was detected once. The chain couples TRBV5-1 to TRBJ2-1; D may be TRBD1 (5 bases). V was pared by 0 bases and J by 9 bases, with 16 bases between. Germline lookup yields CDR1 SGHRS and CDR2 YFSETQ. This CDR3 is 15 amino acids long. The CDR3 DNA sequence: TGCGCCAGCAGCTTGGCCGACAAAGCCACAGGTGAGCAGTTCTTC. Encoded protein: CASSLADKATGEQFF.

The J gene is TRBJ1-5, the V gene TRBV19, with D tentatively TRBD1 (6 bases). The CDR3 has 15 residues. V shed 8 bases and J shed 0 bases, with 14 bases lying between them. Germline-derived CDR1 and CDR2 are LNHDA and SQIVND (reference sequence). CDR3 amino acids: CASEAGELSNQPQHF. CDR3 DNA: TGTGCCAGTGAGGCAGGGGAGCTTAGCAATCAGCCCCAGCATTTT.

In DNA form, the CDR3 reads TGTGCCAGCAGCTTAACCTGGGTCGACTCTTTCGCCACAGATACGCAGTATTTT. Encoded protein: CASSLTWVDSFATDTQYF. V and J are TRBV7-9 and TRBJ2-3; D ambiguous. CDR3 length: 18 residues. Trimming stripped 2 bases from V and 2 bases from J, with 20 bases between. CDR1 and CDR2 (germline): SEHNR, FQNEAQ (reference sequence).

The V call is TRBV18, the J call TRBJ2-4, with a weak D call TRBD1 (5 bases). V was clipped by 0 bases and J by 0 bases, with 12 bases between them. Per the germline V gene, CDR1 is KGHSH and CDR2 is LQKENI. The CDR3 has 17 amino acids. The CDR3: CASSPPGLEVAKNIQYF. CDR3 DNA sequence: TGTGCCAGCTCACCACCGGGGCTGGAAGTAGCCAAAAACATTCAGTACTTC.

The chain employs TRBV2 and TRBJ2-6, with 8 bases lining up with TRBD1. This CDR3 spans 16 amino acids. V was clipped by 6 bases and J by 0 bases; unmatched bases: 4. Germline values: CDR1 SNHLY, CDR2 FYNNEI. The chain's CDR3 is CASSGQGGSGANVLTF. CDR3 nucleotide sequence: TGTGCCAGCAGCGGACAGGGTGGCTCTGGGGCCAACGTCCTGACTTTC. Using reference TRBV2 and TRBJ2-6 for the parts outside the CDR3, the full variable domain is EPEVTQTPSHQVTQMGQEVILRCVPISNHLYFYWYRQILGQKVEFLVSFYNNEISEKSEIFDDQFSVERPDGSNFTLKIRSTKLEDSAMYFCASSGQGGSGANVLTFGAGSRLTVL.

The rearrangement uses TRBV30 and TRBJ1-1; 9 bases are a match to TRBD1. After removal of 3 bases from V and 4 bases from J, the junction contained 3 bases not matched to a gene. This CDR3 spans 13 amino acids. CDR1 and CDR2 (germline): GTSNPN, SVGIG (reference sequence). CDR3 sequence reads: CAWSAQGATEAFF. The DNA for the CDR3 is TGTGCCTGGAGCGCACAGGGGGCCACTGAAGCTTTCTTT. Full variable domain (rest looked up from reference TRBV30 and TRBJ1-1): SQTIHQWPATLVQPVGSPLSLECTVEGTSNPNLYWYRQAAGRGLQLLFYSVGIGQISSEVPQNLSASRPQDRQFILSSKKLLLSDSGFYLCAWSAQGATEAFFGQGTRLTVV.

A single count supports this clone. The rearrangement links TRBV5-6 to TRBJ1-4; TRBD1 matches 11 bases. Germline lookup yields CDR1 SGHDT and CDR2 YYEEEE. The J segment lost 6 bases and the V segment lost 4 bases, leaving 5 bases of the junction unmatched. The CDR3 runs 15 residues. As DNA, the CDR3 is TGTGCCAGCAGCAAGAGGACAGGGGGCTATGAAAAACTGTTTTTT. Amino acid sequence: CASSKRTGGYEKLFF.

As regards this clone: Other DNA sequences in this specimen translate into the identical CDR3. The chain employs TRBV28 and TRBJ2-5; 7 bases map to TRBD2. J gave up 4 bases and V 6 bases, and 5 bases lay outside the gene matches. The CDR3 length is 13 residues. CDR1 and CDR2 from the germline V gene are MDHEN and SYDVKM. The CDR3 region is CASSPGGRETQYF. CDR3 coding DNA: TGTGCCAGCAGCCCCGGCGGGAGAGAGACCCAGTACTTC. Full variable domain (missing parts from reference TRBV28 and TRBJ2-5): DVKVTQSSRYLVKRTGEKVFLECVQDMDHENMFWYRQDPGLGLRLIYFSYDVKMKEKGDIPEGYSVSREKKERFSLILESASTNQTSMYLCASSPGGRETQYFGPGTRLLVL.

The chain has TRBV7-2 and TRBJ2-5; maybe TRBD1 (6 bases). Germline assignment: CDR1 SGHTA and CDR2 FQGNSA. The V and J ends lost 6 bases and 11 bases respectively, with 13 bases between them. This CDR3 contains 11 residues. CDR3: CASRDSLTQYF. CDR3 in DNA: TGTGCCAGCAGGGACAGCCTGACTCAGTACTTC.

The V call is TRBV30, the J call TRBJ2-7, with 8 bases that match TRBD1. Germline CDR1 is GTSNPN and CDR2 is SVGIG (reference sequence). V shed 5 bases and J 2 bases; nucleotides not matched to a gene: 8. This CDR3 spans 14 amino acids. The CDR3 region has the DNA TGTGCCTGGGGTAGAGGGACAGGTCCCTACGAGCAGTACTTC. It is translated as CAWGRGTGPYEQYF.